Reported below is one T cell receptor (beta chain). The ends were cut back, 1 base at V and 7 bases at J, with 13 bases in the middle. The CDR3 runs 15 residues. CDR1 and CDR2 from the germline V gene are SGHVS and FQNEAQ. TCRdb used MiXCR to reprocess the RT-PCR reads, holding one entry per CDR3 protein. The sample shows hundreds of thousands of distinct CDR3 sequences, approximately 15% of them seen only once. This receptor was obtained from a female donor in good health, serving as a healthy control. The specimen sequenced was memory CD4+ T cells from blood. The chain employs TRBV7-8 and TRBJ2-2; maybe TRBD2 (6 bases). The CDR3 DNA follows: TGTGCCAGCAGCTTAGGGCCCCGGGGAGGCGGGGAGCTGTTTTTT. Protein product: CASSLGPRGGGELFF.